This TCR beta chain is from a study of human T cells and chemical hapten exposure. This clonotype showed up just a few times. Specified time point: pre-sensitization, week 0. Treatment noted: therapeutic diphenylcyclopropenone sensitization with weekly scalp DPC. From the RACE reads, TCRdb called clonotypes with MiXCR, one entry per CDR3 protein. Here the sample spans fewer than 350,000 distinct CDR3 sequences, almost 8% being singletons. The CDR3 has 14 amino acids. CDR1 is SNHLY, CDR2 FYNNEI, per germline. V was pared by 2 bases and J by 0 bases, with 7 bases between. This sequence joins TRBV2 and TRBJ1-1; no firm D call. The TCR originated in a man between 18 and 35 years old with alopecia areata. Some clones in this sample may be carry-over from other donors' samples. The specimen was whole blood, collected in connection with sensitization to the hapten diphenylcyclopropenone (DPC). CDR3 coding DNA: TGTGCCAGCAGTGAAAGAGAGCTGAACACTGAAGCTTTCTTT. Residues: CASSERELNTEAFF.